Here is one TCR beta chain with its context. An end of the junction differs from the germline gene, which may be a read error. This entry belongs to a study of blood T cell repertoires in COVID-19. In the source study's methods: Amplified reference gene primers provided the basis for estimating nucleated cell counts. The table came from immunoSEQ multiplex PCR; TCRdb's copy has only in-frame clones and leaves some out. The V and J calls and clone size were taken over from that table, and D and trimming were inferred from the DNA. The sample yields around 270,000 clones, 75% to 90% seen once. This CDR3 region has 14 residues. Germline V CDR1 and CDR2: SGHRS, YFSETQ. A COVID-19 case was met by exposed participants within 2 weeks before study entry.

The rearrangement links TRBV5-1 to TRBJ2-2; 9 bases fit TRBD2. The clonotype originates from a woman between 40 and 55 years old who had been exposed to COVID-19. The material sequenced was PBMCs or T cells enriched from blood (not recorded which). CDR3 in amino acids: CASMSASGTGELFF. The CDR3, as DNA: TGTGCCAGCATGTCGGCTAGCGGGACTGGGGAGCTGTTTTTT. Together with reference TRBV5-1 and TRBJ2-2, the CDR3 gives the full variable domain: KAGVTQTPRYLIKTRGQQVTLSCSPISGHRSVSWYQQTPGQGLQFLFEYFSETQRNKGNFPGRFSGRQFSNSRSEMNVSTLELGDSALYLCASMSASGTGELFFGEGSRLTVL.